This T cell receptor (beta chain) stems from a study of cytomegalovirus exposure and HLA in healthy donors. Researchers ran the PCR with 60 Vbeta and 13 Jbeta primers. The protocol was immunoSEQ multiplex PCR, while the TCRdb copy is restricted to in-frame clones and leaves out a portion. This sample yields fewer than 200,000 clones, of which about 85% are seen a single time; around 0.99% belongs to the top ten. This sequence originates from a boy aged 2 to 9 in good health and CMV-seronegative. Sequenced sample: PBMCs.

CDR3 nucleotide sequence: TGTGCCAGTAGTGGTACAAATCAGCCCCAGCATTTT. It translates to CASSGTNQPQHF. The J gene is TRBJ1-5, the V gene TRBV19; D unresolved. The germline gives CDR1 LNHDA, CDR2 SQIVND (reference sequence). V gave up 5 bases and J gave up 4 bases, with 6 bases separating them. CDR3 size: 12 residues.